Each of the 8 T cell receptor beta chains below was sequenced from the same sample in a study of T cells in Graves' hyperthyroidism and ophthalmopathy. Using RNA transcripts as the source, TCR beta CDR3 regions were amplified. With the HTBI primer set, the TCR CDR3 went through a first round of RT-PCR. TCRdb reprocessed the multiplex PCR reads via MiXCR and lists one record per CDR3 protein. The profile covers more than 550,000 distinct CDR3 sequences, with 18% appearing a single time and 15% to 20% taken by the ten largest. The specimen sequenced was blood. These receptors all stem from a woman aged 45-59 years with Graves' hyperthyroidism that later progressed to Graves' ophthalmopathy.

This clonotype came up many times. The chain has TRBV6-1 and TRBJ1-2; 7 nucleotides match TRBD1. Germline-derived CDR1 and CDR2 are MNHNS and SASEGT. The CDR3 spans 13 residues. The V gene end was trimmed by 7 bases and the J gene end by 5 bases; junction bases not matched to a gene: 7. The CDR3 loop reads CASTEDRDYGYTF. The CDR3 region has the DNA TGTGCCAGCACCGAAGACAGGGATTATGGCTACACCTTC.

The gene calls are TRBV7-6 and TRBJ1-5; the D gene is possibly TRBD1 (5 bases). V gave up 0 bases and J gave up 2 bases, with 11 bases separating them. The CDR3 has 16 amino acids. Germline assignment: CDR1 SGHVS and CDR2 FNYEAQ. Written as DNA, the CDR3 is TGTGCCAGCAGCTTAGCGCCGGGGGGGGGCAATCAGCCCCAGCATTTT. It translates to CASSLAPGGGNQPQHF.

This clonotype appeared many times. The CDR3 spells CASSLGSGPPQHF. CDR3 in DNA: TGTGCCAGCAGCTTAGGTTCAGGGCCGCCCCAGCATTTT. V usage is TRBV11-2 and J usage is TRBJ1-5; D possibly corresponds to TRBD1 (5 bases). The CDR3 has 13 residues. V lost 1 base and J lost 9, with 10 bases in between. From germline, CDR1 is SGHAT and CDR2 FQNNGV.

This clonotype was seen many times. The rearrangement links TRBV9 to TRBJ2-5; a weak D match, TRBD1 (6 bases). Germline V gene lookup returns CDR1 SGDLS and CDR2 YYNGEE. CDR3 size: 13 residues. The V gene lost 2 bases and the J gene lost 4 bases, with 9 bases spanning the gap. The DNA of the CDR3 is TGTGCCAGCAGCGTGGGGGCATCAGAGACCCAGTACTTC. Its protein product is CASSVGASETQYF.

The sample holds many counts of this clonotype. The chain is built from TRBV7-8 and TRBJ1-5; TRBD1 is a possible D gene (5 bases). V dropped 5 bases and J dropped 6 bases, with 14 bases sitting between them. The CDR3 has 14 residues. Germline V gives CDR1 SGHVS, CDR2 FQNEAQ. The CDR3 coding sequence is TGTGCCAGCAGCCGAAGGGACCGGCGTCAGCCCCAGCATTTT. Its protein is CASSRRDRRQPQHF.

This clonotype was observed a few times. As DNA, the CDR3 is TGTGCCAGCAGTGTGTCAGGGGAAACTGAAGCTTTCTTT. Protein sequence: CASSVSGETEAFF. The chain employs TRBV6-1 and TRBJ1-1, with a tentative D call TRBD1 (6 bases). This CDR3 has 13 amino acids. CDR1 is MNHNS and CDR2 is SASEGT in the germline V gene. The ends were cut back, 4 bases at V and 5 bases at J, with 11 bases in the middle.

This clonotype appeared many times. This rearrangement joins TRBV30 to TRBJ2-5, with TRBD2 as a possible D gene (7 bases). Germline CDR1 and CDR2: GTSNPN and SVGIG (reference sequence). Trimming took 2 bases from V and 5 from J, leaving 18 bases between them. The CDR3 spans 15 residues. Here the CDR3 DNA reads TGTGCCTGGAGTTTGAGGGGGGGGCCTGGGGAGACCCAGTACTTC. Its translation: CAWSLRGGPGETQYF.

This clonotype was seen ten or more times. This chain joins TRBV7-3 and TRBJ2-5; D is perhaps TRBD2 (6 bases). CDR1 SGHTA and CDR2 FQGTGA come from the germline V gene. The CDR3 covers 15 residues. V dropped 5 bases and J dropped 0 bases, with 13 bases sitting between them. CDR3 residues: CASSPIGGYQETQYF. CDR3 coding DNA: TGTGCCAGCAGCCCCATCGGGGGATACCAAGAGACCCAGTACTTC. The full variable domain, with the rest looked up from reference TRBV7-3 and TRBJ2-5, is GAGVSQTPSNKVTEKGKYVELRCDPISGHTALYWYRQSLGQGPEFLIYFQGTGAADDSGLPNDRFFAVRPEGSVSTLKIQRTERGDSAVYLCASSPIGGYQETQYFGPGTRLLVL.